The next 27 T cell receptor beta chains were all read from a single sample in a study of T and B cells in COVID-19 patients (TCRdb year 2020). Genomic DNA extracted from blood, in amounts of roughly 220-550 ng, served as the starting material for amplifying TRB repertoires. Sequencing was carried out with an Illumina MiSeq. TRB rearrangements were amplified by multiplex PCR with BIOMED2 TRB-A/B primer pools. In-frame beta chains were kept once TCRdb had trimmed the public reads at Q25 with fastp and called clones with MiXCR. All rows with the same CDR3 protein become a single entry with the most common DNA and genes. Counted in this sample were around 3,300 distinct CDR3 sequences; 20% to 25% of them appeared once. Jointly, the top ten make up about 16% of the sample. Sequenced input: blood. The receptors come from a human donor with active COVID-19.

About this clonotype: A much larger clone sits a single nucleotide away, making a read error possible. The chain carries TRBV19 and TRBJ2-1, with D perhaps matching TRBD2 (5 bases). This CDR3 spans 14 amino acids. Germline lookup yields CDR1 LNHDA and CDR2 SQIVND (reference sequence). The CDR3 is CASKFRGVIGEQSF. CDR3 coding DNA: TGTGCAAGTAAGTTCCGGGGTGTGATTGGTGAGCAGTCCTTC. Using reference TRBV19 and TRBJ2-1 for the parts outside the CDR3, the full variable domain is DGGITQSPKYLFRKEGQNVTLSCEQNLNHDAMYWYRQDPGQGLRLIYYSQIVNDFQKGDIAEGYSVSREKKESFPLTVTSAQKNPTAFYLCASKFRGVIGEQSFGPGTRLTVL.

V gene TRBV9 combines with J gene TRBJ1-1, with 7 positions matching TRBD1. The length of the CDR3 is 16 residues. Losses at the gene ends were 4 bases for V and 4 bases for J; bases not matched to a gene: 13. Germline CDR1 reads SGDLS; CDR2 reads YYNGEE. CDR3 DNA sequence: TGTGCCAGCAGCCCCCAGGGGGGGGATATCGGCACTGAAGCTTTCTTT. It yields the protein CASSPQGGDIGTEAFF.

Comment on this clonotype: This may be a read error: a much more frequent sequence differs by one nucleotide. V gene TRBV5-6 combines with J gene TRBJ1-2; D is unresolved. This CDR3 has 12 residues. The germline V gene has CDR1 SGHDT and CDR2 YYEEEE. The CDR3 loop reads CVSSLYKEGDTF. CDR3 DNA sequence: TGTGTCAGCAGCTTATATAAGGAGGGCGACACCTTC.

V usage is TRBV7-2 and J usage is TRBJ1-2; D is perhaps TRBD1 (6 bases). This CDR3 spans 15 amino acids. V was shortened by 1 base and J by 3 bases, with 12 bases between the two germline ends. CDR1 is SGHTA, CDR2 FQGNSA, per germline. CDR3 loop: CASSLEQGSHYGYTF. The CDR3 DNA follows: TGTGCCAGCAGCTTAGAACAGGGAAGTCACTATGGCTACACCTTC. Using reference TRBV7-2 and TRBJ1-2 for the parts outside the CDR3, the full variable domain is GAGVSQSPSNKVTEKGKDVELRCDPISGHTALYWYRQSLGQGLEFLIYFQGNSAPDKSGLPSDRFSAERTGGSVSTLTIQRTQQEDSAVYLCASSLEQGSHYGYTFGSGTRLTVV.

This clonotype is labeled medium-sized. The CDR3 region is CASSYGAGGNEQYF. In nucleotides, the CDR3 is TGTGCCAGCAGTTACGGGGCAGGAGGAAACGAGCAGTACTTC. This chain links TRBV6-5 with TRBJ2-7; D tentatively fits TRBD1 or TRBD2 (5 bases each). Germline V gene data show CDR1 as MNHEY and CDR2 as SVGAGI. There are 14 residues in the CDR3. V shed 2 bases and J shed 5 bases, with 13 bases lying between them.

Relative to its sample, this clonotype is medium-sized. The V gene is TRBV27, the J gene TRBJ1-6; 7 bases match TRBD1. Germline V gives CDR1 MNHEY, CDR2 SMNVEV (reference sequence). The J segment lost 6 bases and the V segment lost 6 bases, leaving 5 bases of the junction unmatched. The CDR3 contains 14 residues. In DNA, the CDR3 is TGTGCCAGCAGATTTACAGGGGCTAATTCACCCCTCCACTTT. It specifies CASRFTGANSPLHF.

This chain uses TRBV14 with TRBJ2-1; 10 bases are a match to TRBD2. This CDR3 has 14 amino acids. V lost 6 bases, J lost 9 bases, and 8 bases stayed unmatched. The germline V gene has CDR1 SGHDN and CDR2 FVKESK. The CDR3 spells CASRGLAVQVEQFF. DNA of the CDR3: TGTGCCAGCAGAGGACTAGCGGTTCAGGTTGAGCAGTTCTTC.

The chain employs TRBV12-3 or TRBV12-4 and TRBJ2-4, with D possibly matching TRBD2 (6 bases). Trimming took off 7 bases at V and 9 bases at J, with 10 bases between the two ends. The CDR3 loop spans 11 amino acids. The CDR3 coding sequence is TGTGCCAGCACCGCGACTAGCATTCAGTACTTC. It translates to CASTATSIQYF.

The CDR3, as DNA: TGTGCCAGCAGTTCCGGGAGGGAAGAGACCCAGTACTTC. It codes for CASSSGREETQYF. The chain recombines TRBV28 with TRBJ2-5, with 8 bases matching TRBD2. Germline V gene lookup returns CDR1 MDHEN and CDR2 SYDVKM. With V trimmed by 4 bases and J by 3 bases, 1 base remained unmatched. The CDR3 covers 13 residues.

Within the sample, this clonotype is medium-sized (0.01 to 0.1%). The chain has TRBV30 and TRBJ2-3, with D unclear. The length of the CDR3 is 14 residues. Germline V gene sequence: CDR1 GTSNPN, CDR2 SVGIG (reference sequence). Trimming left V 1 base short and J 7 bases short, with 15 bases between. The CDR3 loop reads CAWSDKWVEYTQYF. CDR3 bases: TGTGCCTGGAGTGATAAGTGGGTGGAATATACGCAGTATTTT.

CDR3 DNA sequence: TGTGCCAGCAGACTTGAGGTGAACACTGAAGCTTTCTTT. Amino acids: CASRLEVNTEAFF. The chain recombines TRBV12-3 or TRBV12-4 with TRBJ1-1, with no clear D. V lost 6 bases, J lost 0 bases, and 8 bases lay in between. The CDR3 runs to 13 residues.

By share, this clonotype counts as medium-sized (0.01 to 0.1%). This sequence joins TRBV19 and TRBJ1-1, with D unclear. The V gene's germline CDR1 is LNHDA and CDR2 SQIVND (reference sequence). The CDR3 runs 15 residues. Trimming shortened V by 3 bases and J by 0 bases, and 11 bases separated the two germline ends. As DNA, the CDR3 is TGTGCCAGTAGTATTGTTCGGGGATTGAACACTGAAGCTTTCTTT. It codes for CASSIVRGLNTEAFF.

The table lists this clonotype with a few counts. This chain links TRBV5-1 with TRBJ2-7; TRBD2 matches at 14 bases. Per germline, CDR1 SGHRS and CDR2 YFSETQ. The CDR3 sequence is 16 residues long. The junction had 8 bases not matched to a gene; V was cut back by 4 bases and J by 5 bases. CDR3 in amino acids: CASSGGLAGGKDEQYF. DNA of the CDR3: TGCGCCAGCAGCGGAGGACTAGCGGGGGGTAAGGACGAGCAGTACTTC.

This clonotype rates as medium-sized (0.01 to 0.1%). The rearrangement joins TRBV6-5 to TRBJ1-5, with a weak D call TRBD1 (6 bases). This CDR3 region has 16 residues. The germline gives CDR1 MNHEY, CDR2 SVGAGI. Trimming pared 5 bases from V and 0 bases from J, leaving 14 bases between. The CDR3 spells CASSADRYNSNQPQHF. CDR3 nucleotides: TGTGCCAGCAGTGCGGACAGATACAATAGCAATCAGCCCCAGCATTTT.

This clonotype is medium-sized (0.01 to 0.1%) within its sample. The chain is built from TRBV6-2 or TRBV6-3 and TRBJ2-1; 10 nucleotides agree with TRBD2. This CDR3 is 14 amino acids long. Germline V CDR1 and CDR2: MNHEY, SVGEGT. V shed 6 bases and J 6 bases; nucleotides not matched to a gene: 5. The CDR3 reads CASRTRTSGNEQFF. The CDR3 DNA follows: TGTGCCAGCAGAACAAGGACTAGCGGCAATGAGCAGTTCTTC.

This clonotype was observed a handful of times. This chain uses TRBV6-6 with TRBJ1-5; possible D gene TRBD1, 6 bases. This CDR3 spans 13 amino acids. CDR1 and CDR2 (germline): MNHNY, SVGAGI (reference sequence). V shed 7 bases and J shed 10 bases, with 17 bases lying between them. CDR3 DNA sequence: TGTGCCAGCACCAGGACAGTTATCAGCCCCCAGCATTTT. Its translation is CASTRTVISPQHF.

This clonotype qualifies as medium-sized. The chain carries TRBV6-1 and TRBJ2-7, with D tentatively TRBD2 (5 bases). The CDR3 runs 14 residues. Trimming cost V 6 bases and J 3 bases, with 15 bases left between them. Germline loops: CDR1 MNHNS, CDR2 SASEGT. CDR3 in amino acids: CASRPPNGLYEQYF. The CDR3 DNA is TGTGCCAGCAGACCGCCCAACGGACTCTACGAGCAGTACTTC.

This clonotype was counted a single time. Relative to the germline gene, one junction end is altered; a read error may explain this. The chain employs TRBV6-1 and TRBJ1-2; no firm D call. The germline CDR1 and CDR2 sequences are MNHNS and SASEGT. CDR3 length: 12 residues. CDR3 nucleotides: TGTGCCAGCGTCCAGAGCGGCTATGACTACACCTTC. The encoded protein is CASVQSGYDYTF.

This clonotype is labeled as medium-sized (0.01 to 0.1%). The chain combines TRBV5-4 with TRBJ1-2, with D unclear. Trimming took off 4 bases at V and 3 bases at J, with 10 bases between the two ends. Germline values: CDR1 SGHNT, CDR2 YYREEE (reference sequence). This CDR3 contains 13 residues. CDR3 amino acids: CASSTLRDYGYTF. Written as DNA, the CDR3 is TGTGCCAGCAGCACGTTGAGAGACTATGGCTACACCTTC.

The rearrangement links TRBV7-2 to TRBJ2-5; no reliable D call. Germline lookup yields CDR1 SGHTA and CDR2 FQGNSA. The ends were cut back, 3 bases at V and 2 bases at J, with 7 bases in the middle. This CDR3 comprises 13 residues. DNA of the CDR3: TGTGCCAGCAGCTTCAAATATCAAGAGACCCAGTACTTC. Translated: CASSFKYQETQYF.

A word on this clonotype: A much more abundant neighbour one base away suggests this may be a read error. The rearrangement joins TRBV18 to TRBJ1-3; D unclear. The CDR3 has 14 amino acids. The germline V gene has CDR1 KGHSH and CDR2 LQKENI. The CDR3 spells CASSPRGSGNAIYF. For the CDR3, the DNA is TGTGCCAGCTCACCACGGGGATCTGGAAACGCCATATATTTT.

In its sample, this clonotype ranks as medium-sized. The rearrangement uses TRBV29-1 and TRBJ1-1; D is unresolved. Trimming cost V 6 bases and J 3 bases, with 5 bases left between them. Germline assignment: CDR1 SQVTM and CDR2 ANQGSEA. This CDR3 contains 10 residues. The CDR3 reads CSVVYTEAFF. As DNA, the CDR3 is TGCAGCGTAGTTTACACTGAAGCTTTCTTT.

The V and J genes are TRBV7-3 and TRBJ2-1, with D tentatively TRBD2 (5 bases). V was cut by 2 bases and J by 0 bases, with 8 bases left in between. The CDR3 is made up of 15 amino acids. Looked up from germline, CDR1 is SGHTA and CDR2 is FQGTGA. In DNA, the CDR3 is TGTGCCAGCAGCTTAGAAGCGGTCTCCTACAATGAGCAGTTCTTC. Its protein product is CASSLEAVSYNEQFF.

Judged by abundance, this clonotype is large (0.1 to 1%). The chain couples TRBV19 to TRBJ2-1; possible D gene TRBD2, 5 bases. Trimming stripped 5 bases from V and 4 bases from J, with 15 bases between. The CDR3 is 15 residues long. The germline CDR1 and CDR2 sequences are LNHDA and SQIVND (reference sequence). CDR3 loop: CASSSDGRGYNEQFF. Written as DNA, the CDR3 is TGTGCCAGTAGTTCCGATGGACGGGGTTACAATGAGCAGTTCTTC.

By share, this clonotype counts as medium-sized. The J gene is TRBJ2-7, the V gene TRBV6-2 or TRBV6-3, with TRBD1 matching 7 bases. J was trimmed by 3 bases and V by 6 bases; bases with no gene match: 8. The germline CDR1 and CDR2 sequences are MNHEY and SVGEGT. CDR3 length: 14 amino acids. CDR3 nucleotide sequence: TGTGCCAGCAGCTATTGGGACAGAAGCTACGAGCAGTACTTC. It specifies CASSYWDRSYEQYF.

This chain connects TRBV2 to TRBJ1-1; D gene uncertain. Trimming left V 1 base short and J 2 bases short, with 8 bases between. From germline, CDR1 is SNHLY and CDR2 FYNNEI. This CDR3 has 14 residues. The CDR3 region is CASSEEKVNTEAFF. The CDR3 nucleotides read TGTGCCAGCAGTGAAGAGAAGGTTAACACTGAAGCTTTCTTT.

In its sample, this clonotype is large (0.1 to 1%). This chain joins TRBV29-1 and TRBJ2-1; weak D call: TRBD2 (5 bases). The CDR3 extends over 13 amino acids. V dropped 2 bases and J dropped 7 bases, with 12 bases sitting between them. The germline gives CDR1 SQVTM, CDR2 ANQGSEA. CDR3 loop: CSVERTRGNEQFF. The CDR3 DNA reads as TGCAGCGTTGAACGCACCCGAGGGAATGAGCAGTTCTTC.